Given below is one T cell receptor beta chain in context. This sample is part of a study of T cell responses to AZD1222 COVID-19 vaccine. Germline V gene data show CDR1 as SGHDN and CDR2 as FVKESK. Trimming stripped 1 base from V and 7 bases from J, with 4 bases between. The CDR3 has 11 amino acids. The assay was immunoSEQ multiplex PCR, and TCRdb's table has in-frame clones only and misses some. The table lists 100,000 to 150,000 clones, roughly 89% of them singletons. This material consisted of peripheral blood, taken on day 0 of AZD1222 vaccination. The receptor's source is an adult in good health. The chain recombines TRBV14 with TRBJ1-1; D is unclear. DNA for the CDR3: TGTGCCAGCAGCCAAGCCATTGAAGCTTTCTTT. It translates to CASSQAIEAFF.